This TCR beta chain originates from a study of cytomegalovirus exposure and HLA in healthy donors. Primers for the PCR totalled 60 Vbeta and 13 Jbeta. Measured with immunoSEQ multiplex PCR; TCRdb has only the in-frame clones, and not every one. The sample records 95,000 to 150,000 clones, 73% being singletons. The CDR3 runs to 11 residues. The V and J ends lost 6 bases and 4 bases respectively, with 7 bases between them. Germline-derived CDR1 and CDR2 are MNHNS and SASEGT. The sequenced sample consisted of PBMCs. This chain joins TRBV6-1 and TRBJ2-7; D possibly corresponds to TRBD1 (6 bases). The receptor was isolated from a woman between 35 and 50 years old in good health and CMV-seronegative. The CDR3 region is CASSDRYEQYF. In DNA, the CDR3 is TGTGCCAGCAGCGACAGGTACGAGCAGTACTTC.